The 16 T cell receptor beta chains given below trace back to one sample, sequenced in a study of blood T cell repertoires in COVID-19. The method was immunoSEQ multiplex PCR; TCRdb's version includes in-frame clones alone and lacks a portion of them. The table records 200,000 to 250,000 clones, about 84% of them present only once. The sequenced material came from peripheral blood. The source of these receptors is a man older than 75 with acute or convalescent COVID-19.

The rearrangement uses TRBV6-6 and TRBJ2-1; a weak D match, TRBD1 (5 bases). The CDR3 covers 13 residues. Germline V gene lookup returns CDR1 MNHNY and CDR2 SVGAGI (reference sequence). V gave up 6 bases and J gave up 6 bases, with 12 bases separating them. CDR3 loop: CASSPTGANEQFF. CDR3 coding DNA: TGTGCCAGCAGCCCAACAGGCGCCAATGAGCAGTTCTTC.

To note about this clone: Its ends do not fully match the called genes, so a read error is possible. V is TRBV2 and J is TRBJ1-6, with D perhaps matching TRBD1 (5 bases). Germline V CDR1 and CDR2: SNHLY, FYNNEI. The length of the CDR3 is 13 residues. The CDR3 sequence: CASREDSNSPLHF. The CDR3 DNA reads as TGTGCCAGCAGGGAAGACAGTAATTCACCCCTCCACTTT. The entire variable domain, with the rest obtained from reference TRBV2 and TRBJ1-6, is as follows: EPEVTQTPSHQVTQMGQEVILRCVPISNHLYFYWYRQILGQKVEFLVSFYNNEISEKSEIFDDQFSVERPDGSNFTLKIRSTKLEDSAMYFCASREDSNSPLHFGNGTRLTVT.

This clone was observed a handful of times. V gene TRBV19 combines with J gene TRBJ1-1, with TRBD1 as a possible D gene (6 bases). This CDR3 is 15 amino acids long. Germline CDR1 LNHDA, CDR2 SQIVND (reference sequence). Between the trimmed V and J ends, which lost 6 bases and 4 bases, there was a span of 18 bases. The CDR3 reads CASSLGGGAGTEAFF. The CDR3 DNA reads as TGTGCCAGTAGCCTAGGAGGGGGGGCGGGCACTGAAGCTTTCTTT.

The genes are TRBV3-1 (or the pseudogene TRBV3-2) and TRBJ1-1; D is possibly TRBD1 (5 bases). Germline V CDR1 and CDR2: LGHDT, YNNKEL (reference sequence). The V end was cut by 4 bases, the J end by 1 base, with 7 bases between. The CDR3 contains 13 residues. The CDR3 loop reads CASSRQRNTEAFF. In DNA form, the CDR3 reads TGTGCCAGCAGCCGACAGAGGAACACTGAAGCTTTCTTT.

CDR3 protein: CASTEGSSNYGYTF. In DNA, the CDR3 is TGTGCCAGCACCGAGGGCAGTTCTAACTATGGCTACACCTTC. The chain has TRBV2 and TRBJ1-2, with unresolved D. Trimming took off 7 bases at V and 0 bases at J, with 12 bases between the two ends. This CDR3 is built from 14 residues. Per germline, CDR1 SNHLY and CDR2 FYNNEI.

A few counts support this clone. This chain connects TRBV6-5 to TRBJ1-2, with a possible D match to TRBD1 (5 bases). Deletions cut 8 bases from V and 2 bases from J, with 12 bases between. Germline V lookup: CDR1 MNHEY, CDR2 SVGAGI. The CDR3 loop spans 13 amino acids. The CDR3 is CASRAGHNYGYTF. The DNA for the CDR3 is TGTGCCAGCCGGGCAGGACACAACTATGGCTACACCTTC.

The rearrangement links TRBV5-1 to TRBJ2-5, with D maybe TRBD2 (6 bases). The CDR3 consists of 12 residues. V was trimmed by 4 bases and J by 7 bases, leaving 11 bases between them. In germline, CDR1 is SGHRS, CDR2 YFSETQ. The CDR3 DNA reads as TGCGCCAGCAGCCTGATGGAGGGGACCCAGTACTTC. As protein: CASSLMEGTQYF.

The chain uses TRBV7-9 and TRBJ2-7; D perhaps matches TRBD1 (6 bases). Germline assignment: CDR1 SEHNR and CDR2 FQNEAQ (reference sequence). The V end lost 5 bases, the J end lost 8 bases, and 13 bases lay between the germline ends. This CDR3 has 12 amino acids. Here the CDR3 DNA reads TGTGCCAGCAGCGGCCCAGGGGATAAGCAGTACTTC. Translation: CASSGPGDKQYF.

The chain carries TRBV5-1 and TRBJ2-7; TRBD2 matches at 9 bases. Germline V gives CDR1 SGHRS, CDR2 YFSETQ. Germline trimming cut 3 bases from V and 0 bases from J; bases unmatched to any gene: 7. This CDR3 has 16 amino acids. The CDR3 DNA reads as TGCGCCAGCAGCTGGAATAGCGGGGGCCCCTCCTACGAGCAGTACTTC. This gives the protein CASSWNSGGPSYEQYF.

The V gene is TRBV5-6, the J gene TRBJ2-1; TRBD1 matches at 7 bases. J gave up 10 bases and V 5 bases, and 12 bases lay outside the gene matches. Germline CDR1 SGHDT, CDR2 YYEEEE. This CDR3 has 14 amino acids. DNA for the CDR3: TGTGCCAGCAGTTTTCCCCAAACGACAGGGGAGCAGTTCTTC. Amino acids: CASSFPQTTGEQFF.

V is TRBV29-1 and J is TRBJ2-7; D is unresolved. The CDR3 covers 12 residues. The V gene's germline CDR1 is SQVTM and CDR2 ANQGSEA. Trimming pared 7 bases from V and 5 bases from J, leaving 15 bases between. CDR3 nucleotides: TGCAGCGGGGGTGGAGTTGCGAACGAGCAGTACTTC. Translation gives CSGGGVANEQYF.

The V call is TRBV5-8, the J call TRBJ1-3, with TRBD1 matching 9 bases. CDR1 is SGHTS, CDR2 YDEGEE, per germline. The V segment lost 4 bases and the J segment 4 bases; nucleotides outside the gene matches: 9. The CDR3 is made up of 16 amino acids. The chain's CDR3 is CASSPEGTGLGNTIYF. The CDR3 bases are TGTGCCAGCAGCCCGGAGGGGACAGGGTTGGGAAACACCATATATTTT.

V gene TRBV29-1 combines with J gene TRBJ2-1; TRBD2 matches at 7 bases. CDR1 SQVTM and CDR2 ANQGSEA come from the germline V gene. CDR3 length equals 13 residues. CDR3 coding DNA: TGCGGGGGGAGGGGTTTAAGATACAATGAGCAGTTCTTC. This translates into CGGRGLRYNEQFF.

The chain recombines TRBV12-3 or TRBV12-4 with TRBJ1-5; D possibly corresponds to TRBD1 (6 bases). V was shortened by 10 bases and J by 1 base, with 8 bases between the two germline ends. This CDR3 contains 12 residues. The CDR3: CATGQSNQPQHF. The CDR3 DNA reads TGTGCCACCGGACAGAGCAATCAGCCCCAGCATTTT.

This clone has only a few counts. The rearrangement links TRBV7-2 to TRBJ1-2, with D perhaps TRBD1 (5 bases). Germline V lookup: CDR1 SGHTA, CDR2 FQGNSA. V shed 5 bases and J shed 5 bases, with 18 bases lying between them. The length of the CDR3 is 15 residues. The CDR3 loop reads CASSRPGGGEYGYTF. The CDR3 region has the DNA TGTGCCAGCAGCCGCCCTGGGGGGGGAGAGTATGGCTACACCTTC.

The chain couples TRBV28 to TRBJ1-2, with D perhaps TRBD1 (6 bases). V lost 5 bases to trimming and J lost 4 bases, with 14 bases between them. Germline assignment: CDR1 MDHEN and CDR2 SYDVKM. The CDR3 consists of 14 residues. In nucleotides, the CDR3 is TGTGCCAGCAGTCCGGATGGGGGCTTCTATGGCTACACCTTC. It yields the protein CASSPDGGFYGYTF.